What follows are 14 T cell receptor beta chains derived from one specimen sequenced in a study of blood T cell repertoires in COVID-19. The table came from immunoSEQ multiplex PCR; TCRdb's copy has only in-frame clones and leaves some out. The sample consists of under 400,000 clones, around 87% of them appearing once. The sequenced sample consisted of PBMCs or T cells enriched from blood (not recorded which). The receptor set was obtained from a man aged 35 to 55 in a cohort exposed to, infected with or recovered from COVID-19 (not recorded which).

This rearrangement joins TRBV3-1 (or the pseudogene TRBV3-2) to TRBJ2-1; a weak D match, TRBD2 (6 bases). The CDR3 totals 16 residues. In germline, CDR1 is LGHDT, CDR2 YNNKEL (reference sequence). V was trimmed by 1 base and J by 7 bases, leaving 17 bases between them. This CDR3 is CASSQGAGPLGNEQFF. In DNA form, the CDR3 reads TGTGCCAGCAGCCAAGGGGCGGGACCCCTTGGGAATGAGCAGTTCTTC.

The chain employs TRBV30 and TRBJ2-7; 9 bases are a match to TRBD1. The germline CDR1 and CDR2 sequences are GTSNPN and SVGIG (reference sequence). The CDR3 runs to 15 residues. The trim removed 0 bases at V and 2 bases at J, leaving 5 bases unmatched. CDR3 sequence: CAWSVLGTGTYEQYF. The CDR3 DNA sequence: TGTGCCTGGAGTGTACTCGGGACAGGGACCTACGAGCAGTACTTC.

CDR3 region: CAWSVPGQGVYGYTF. CDR3 nucleotide sequence: TGTGCCTGGAGTGTCCCGGGACAGGGTGTCTATGGCTACACCTTC. The V call is TRBV30, the J call TRBJ1-2; 9 bases line up with TRBD1. V gave up 0 bases and J gave up 4 bases; unmatched junction bases: 6. The CDR3 is 15 amino acids. CDR1 is GTSNPN, CDR2 SVGIG, per germline (reference sequence).

The chain is built from TRBV30 and TRBJ1-2, with TRBD1 matching over 7 bases. The germline gives CDR1 GTSNPN, CDR2 SVGIG (reference sequence). After removal of 1 base from V and 3 bases from J, the junction contained 5 bases not matched to a gene. The CDR3 consists of 14 residues. CDR3 region: CAWSEGGKDYGYTF. In DNA form, the CDR3 reads TGTGCCTGGAGTGAAGGGGGCAAGGACTATGGCTACACCTTC. Based on the CDR3 plus reference TRBV30 and TRBJ1-2, the full variable domain is SQTIHQWPATLVQPVGSPLSLECTVEGTSNPNLYWYRQAAGRGLQLLFYSVGIGQISSEVPQNLSASRPQDRQFILSSKKLLLSDSGFYLCAWSEGGKDYGYTFGSGTRLTVV.

The genes are TRBV4-2 and TRBJ2-1, with D unresolved. CDR1 and CDR2 (germline): LGHNA, YNFKEQ. CDR3 size: 14 residues. V lost 2 bases, J lost 6 bases, and 11 bases lay in between. CDR3 sequence: CASSQMAPTNEQFF. In DNA form, the CDR3 reads TGTGCCAGCAGCCAAATGGCCCCCACCAATGAGCAGTTCTTC.

This chain uses TRBV11-3 with TRBJ2-7, with 7 bases that match TRBD2. This CDR3 spans 14 amino acids. In germline, CDR1 is SGHNT, CDR2 YENEEA. V gave up 1 base and J gave up 4 bases; unmatched junction bases: 4. CDR3 nucleotide sequence: TGTGCCAGCAGCTTAGGCGGTAGCGGGTACGAGCAGTACTTC. It yields the protein CASSLGGSGYEQYF. The variable domain in full, with the rest retrieved from reference TRBV11-3 and TRBJ2-7, is EAGVVQSPRYKIIEKKQPVAFWCNPISGHNTLYWYLQNLGQGPELLIRYENEEAVDDSQLPKDRFSAERLKGVDSTLKIQPAELGDSAVYLCASSLGGSGYEQYFGPGTRLTVT.

The V call is TRBV5-6, the J call TRBJ2-2; D is ambiguous. The CDR3 is 14 residues long. Trimming left V 0 bases short and J 7 bases short, with 10 bases between. Germline CDR1 is SGHDT and CDR2 is YYEEEE. The CDR3 nucleotides are TGTGCCAGCAGCTTGGAACTTCAAGTCGGGGAGCTGTTTTTT. It yields the protein CASSLELQVGELFF.

This clone is a singleton in its sample. The J gene is TRBJ2-2, the V gene TRBV5-4; the match to TRBD1 covers 7 bases. Germline trimming cut 3 bases from V and 8 bases from J; bases unmatched to any gene: 7. CDR3 length: 14 amino acids. Germline values: CDR1 SGHNT, CDR2 YYREEE (reference sequence). The CDR3 reads CASSSRGLGGELFF. CDR3 DNA: TGTGCCAGCAGCTCCAGGGGGTTGGGAGGGGAGCTGTTTTTT.

Worth noting for this clone: Other DNA sequences from this sample encode an identical CDR3 as well. This chain joins TRBV6-5 and TRBJ1-2; the D is unclear. The germline V and J ends were trimmed by 6 bases and 0 bases, with 5 bases remaining between them. The CDR3 runs to 12 residues. Germline V CDR1 and CDR2: MNHEY, SVGAGI. CDR3 sequence reads: CASRPANYGYTF. The CDR3 DNA is TGTGCCAGCAGACCGGCTAACTATGGCTACACCTTC.

The chain couples TRBV5-4 to TRBJ1-2; D is undetermined. This CDR3 region has 13 residues. Looked up from germline, CDR1 is SGHNT and CDR2 is YYREEE (reference sequence). Trimming shortened V by 0 bases and J by 2 bases, and 5 bases separated the two germline ends. The CDR3 sequence is CASSLGENYGYTF. The CDR3 nucleotides are TGTGCCAGCAGCTTGGGGGAGAACTATGGCTACACCTTC.

This chain links TRBV5-6 with TRBJ1-1; TRBD1 agrees at 8 bases. Per germline, CDR1 SGHDT and CDR2 YYEEEE. With 3 bases clipped from V and 6 bases from J, the junction kept 10 bases outside the gene matches. There are 15 residues in the CDR3. The CDR3 loop is CASSYRQGNWAEAFF. CDR3 coding DNA: TGTGCCAGCAGCTACCGACAGGGGAATTGGGCTGAAGCTTTCTTT.

The gene calls are TRBV4-1 and TRBJ1-3, with D unclear. The germline V and J ends were trimmed by 4 bases and 0 bases, with 10 bases remaining between them. CDR1 is MGHRA, CDR2 YSYEKL, per germline. The CDR3 extends over 15 amino acids. In DNA form, the CDR3 reads TGCGCCAGCAGCCCACAGTATAGCTCTGGAAACACCATATATTTT. Translating it yields CASSPQYSSGNTIYF.

The genes are TRBV5-1 and TRBJ2-2, with 11 bases that match TRBD2. The CDR3 consists of 14 residues. Germline trimming cut 5 bases from V and 6 bases from J; bases unmatched to any gene: 3. CDR1 is SGHRS, CDR2 YFSETQ, per germline. CDR3 sequence reads: CASRGLAAPGELFF. CDR3 sequence (DNA): TGCGCCAGCAGGGGACTAGCGGCCCCCGGGGAGCTGTTTTTT.

This clone was detected a few times. The J gene is TRBJ1-1, the V gene TRBV28, with a possible D match to TRBD1 (6 bases). The CDR3 contains 12 residues. Germline CDR1 is MDHEN and CDR2 is SYDVKM. The ends were cut back, 4 bases at V and 7 bases at J, with 10 bases in the middle. For the CDR3, the DNA is TGTGCCAGCAGTTCCGGACAGAATGAAGCTTTCTTT. This translates into CASSSGQNEAFF.